These 2 T cell receptor beta chains were all obtained from the same sample, sequenced in a study of T cells in tumors after PD-1 blockade (dated by TCRdb to about 2019). Receptor libraries were prepared by the immunoSEQ multiplex PCR assay. What TCRdb holds here is the immuneACCESS table cut down to in-frame rearrangements. Part of the clones is not present; checked against another copy, under half of the missing clones reflect an unresolved V gene, and the others are unexplained. The sample contains 15,000 to 20,000 clones, 81% of them found a single time. 20% to 30% of the sample goes to the ten largest clones. The sequencing used PBMCs, collected after anti-PD-1 therapy. These TCRs come from a human donor with advanced basal cell or squamous cell carcinoma (not recorded which).

V usage is TRBV5-1 and J usage is TRBJ2-3; 10 bases fit TRBD2. CDR3 length: 15 residues. Germline CDR1 is SGHRS and CDR2 is YFSETQ. V was pared by 5 bases and J by 1 base, with 4 bases of the junction left unmatched. The CDR3 bases are TGCGCCAGCAGACAAGGACTAGCGGGCACAGATACGCAGTATTTT. Translating gives CASRQGLAGTDTQYF.

The J gene is TRBJ2-7, the V gene TRBV12-3 or TRBV12-4; 7 nucleotides line up with TRBD2. The length of the CDR3 is 13 residues. The ends lost 6 bases at V and 5 bases at J; junction bases unmatched: 7. Here the CDR3 DNA reads TGTGCCAGCAGGCAGCGGGGAGGGGACGAGCAGTACTTC. Amino acid sequence: CASRQRGGDEQYF.